This T cell receptor (beta chain) was sequenced in a study of T cells after yellow fever vaccination (dated by TCRdb to the late 2010s). Context from the whole study: The SMART-Seq v4 Ultra Low Input RNA kit was used to prepare libraries from fractions with low cell numbers. To follow T-cell clones before and after both primary and booster YFV17D yellow fever vaccination, bulk TCR alpha and beta repertoires underwent longitudinal sequencing. Two healthy male donors made up the cohort, one aged 18 to 30 years and the other aged 30 to 39 years. Blood was collected at multiple timepoints before and after primary and secondary immunization, and bulk PBMC replicates and cell subsets were isolated.

This clonotype was detected a few times. This receptor's antigen is unknown. Base quality data are lacking; no much larger clone is found one base away. The treatment or condition label here, explained by the study, means: live attenuated yellow fever vaccine strain. Two biological replicates of bulk PBMCs were collected at each blood-draw timepoint. PBMCs were isolated from peripheral blood using a standard Ficoll-Paque protocol. TriZol was used to extract RNA from bulk PBMCs, CD4 and CD8 fractions, and dextramer-positive and dextramer-negative fractions. The germline V gene specifies SGHVS as CDR1 and FQNEAQ as CDR2. V loses 0 bases, J loses 1 base, and the germline ends lie 18 bases apart. Spanning cysteine to phenylalanine, the CDR3 consists of 18 amino acids. Of the read, only the CDR3 DNA is kept; its 54 bases are in frame from base 1. On the study overall, not on this receptor specifically: A small fraction of clonotypes appeared in both the CD4 and CD8 compartments, likely as a result of convergent recombination. Because abundant contaminating clonotypes from the bulk population could be contained in FACS-sorted repertoires, computational filtering was required. The secondary T-cell response was weaker than the primary response but faster, peaking on day 5 instead of day 15. The study included only a couple of donors, which limits how far the findings can be generalized. After the booster, most of the clones that had expanded following primary vaccination were detected again (just under 97% of CD4 and around 90% of CD8), which suggests that memory was broadly maintained.

TCR cDNA was synthesized by 5'RACE template switching, which introduced a universal primer site and unique molecular identifiers. Priming for cDNA synthesis came from both the TCR alpha and TCR beta constant segments. Libraries were amplified in two PCR steps, with sample barcodes and sequencing adapters added in the second step. Sequencing of libraries was done on Illumina HiSeq 2500 (2x100 bp) or NovaSeq (2x150 bp). As for how the authors treated the data: Demultiplexing of reads and collapsing into UMI consensus sequences were performed with MIGEC, and V(D)J alignment was carried out with MiXCR. Clonotypes responding to the vaccine were identified with edgeR on replicate PBMC samples, with the criteria of FDR below 0.01 and a log2 fold change above 5 up to day 15. CD4 or CD8 identity was assigned to each bulk clonotype according to whether the clonotype was present at higher abundance in the sequenced CD4 repertoire or the sequenced CD8 repertoire. The public reads were reprocessed in TCRdb via fastp at Q25 and MiXCR, keeping in-frame beta chains. Entries are consolidated by CDR3 protein sequence, retaining the most common genes and DNA. It is TCRdb's table, rather than the study itself, that gives the V and J calls and clone size. This sample gives some 600,000 distinct CDR3 sequences in total; approximately 13% of them show up just once. The ten largest clonotypes hold just under 15% of the sample.

Here the sequenced sample was PBMCs, taken on the day of the yellow fever booster vaccination. The V and J genes are TRBV7-8 and TRBJ1-1, with no reliable assignment of the D segment. The sequence came from a man between 25 and 39 years old who received the YFV17D yellow fever vaccine. The CDR3 here reads CASSLARRELRENTEAFF. The base sequence is TGTGCCAGCAGCTTAGCTCGGCGGGAGTTAAGGGAGAACACTGAAGCTTTCTTT.